This T cell receptor beta chain came from a study of CD8+ T cells in alopecia areata. Noted treatment: oral pan-JAK inhibitor, 5-10 mg twice daily. Study-wide points: Only a single nonresponder existed, so baseline CD8+ expansion links stay unclear. Tofacitinib significantly reduced both scalp clonality and expanded CD8+ clones among the top 100.

TCR sequencing used cDNA made by reverse transcription of extracted RNA. The table came from immunoSEQ multiplex PCR; TCRdb's copy has only in-frame clones and leaves some out. The table lists 60,000 to 85,000 clones, around 66% of them singletons. Concerning this clone itself: Its target is unknown.

Germline CDR1 SEHNR, CDR2 FQNEAQ (reference sequence). The CDR3 covers 15 residues. The V gene end was trimmed by 4 bases and the J gene end by 4 bases; junction bases not matched to a gene: 6. The chain uses TRBV7-9 and TRBJ2-3, with 9 bases lining up with TRBD1. The receptor was derived from a human donor with alopecia areata. Sequences were derived from CD8+ T cells sorted from blood, sampled at week 24, from a patient treated with tofacitinib. Written as DNA, the CDR3 is TGTGCCAGCAGCTGGGGACAGGGTAGCGCAGATACGCAGTATTTT. Amino acid sequence: CASSWGQGSADTQYF. The whole variable domain, filled in from reference TRBV7-9 and TRBJ2-3, reads DTGVSQNPRHKITKRGQNVTFRCDPISEHNRLYWYRQTLGQGPEFLTYFQNEAQLEKSRLLSDRFSAERPKGSFSTLEIQRTEQGDSAMYLCASSWGQGSADTQYFGPGTRLTVL.